These 22 T cell receptor beta chains were all obtained from the same sample, sequenced in a study of tumor-infiltrating lymphocytes in primary liver carcinoma. Co-extraction of RNA and DNA was performed on about 20-33 mg of unsorted bulk tissue. TCR beta cDNA was prepared out of roughly 450 ng total RNA by means of a constant-region primer. Each TCR beta library was derived from three nested multiplex PCR rounds that employed slightly modified ARM-PCR. A C-beta reverse primer and TRBV1-TRBV30 forward primers served in each of the first two PCR rounds, at 10 cycles apiece. Via MiXCR, TCRdb re-called the multiplex PCR reads, giving one row per CDR3 protein. The sample has 40,000 or so distinct CDR3 sequences; around 80% are singletons. Input material: tumor-adjacent normal liver tissue. These receptor sequences come from a man between 35 and 55 years old with primary liver carcinoma and hepatitis B virus infection.

In this sample, this clonotype turned up once. This chain uses TRBV11-3 with TRBJ2-3; D is possibly TRBD1 (6 bases). CDR1 SGHNT and CDR2 YENEEA come from the germline V gene. V was trimmed by 3 bases and J by 13 bases, leaving 17 bases between them. CDR3 size: 13 residues. CDR3 DNA sequence: TGTGCCAGCAGCTTTTTATCCGGGGACACAGAGTATTTT. As protein: CASSFLSGDTEYF.

A word on this clonotype: A junction boundary mismatches the germline segment, possibly from a read error. The gene calls are TRBV11-1 and TRBJ2-7; possible D gene TRBD2, 5 bases. Germline assignment: CDR1 SGHAT and CDR2 FQDESV (reference sequence). CDR3 length equals 11 residues. CDR3 nucleotide sequence: TGTGCCGGCAGCTTAGACTACGACCAGTCCTTC. Protein: CAGSLDYDQSF.

Remarks on this clonotype: At one end, the junction sequence differs from germline, possibly due to a read error. The V gene is TRBV6-2 or TRBV6-3, the J gene TRBJ2-1; 7 nucleotides match TRBD1. Germline V CDR1 and CDR2: MNHEY, SVGEGT. The CDR3 has 16 amino acids. The CDR3 reads CAKGGQVLSSYNEQLF. The CDR3 bases are TGTGCCAAGGGCGGACAGGTCCTTAGCTCCTACAATGAGCAGTTATTC.

The chain employs TRBV6-1 and TRBJ2-1; 7 positions agree with TRBD1. The CDR3 consists of 14 residues. The germline V gene encodes CDR1 MNHNS and CDR2 SASEGT. CDR3 bases: TGTGCATGCAGTTTCGGACAGGAAAACAATGAGCAGTTCTTC. Its protein is CACSFGQENNEQFF.

About this clonotype itself: Germline is not matched at one junction end, which may reflect a read error. V gene TRBV11-2 combines with J gene TRBJ2-1, with D perhaps matching TRBD1 or TRBD2 (5 bases each). Per the germline V gene, CDR1 is SGHAT and CDR2 is FQNNGV. The CDR3 contains 15 residues. The CDR3 protein is CASSTPGQGFNKQFF. For the CDR3, the DNA is TGTGCCAGCAGTACTCCGGGGCAGGGTTTCAATAAGCAGTTCTTC.

Regarding this clonotype: Germline is not matched at one junction end, which may reflect a read error. J is TRBJ2-2 and V is TRBV11-3, with a weak D call TRBD1 (5 bases). CDR3 length equals 15 residues. In germline, CDR1 is SGHNT, CDR2 YENEEA. The CDR3 sequence: CASSLATRGTGELFF. CDR3 nucleotides: TGTGCCAGCAGCTTGGCGACAAGGGGCACCGGTGAGCTGTTTTTT.

The V call is TRBV5-4, the J call TRBJ2-2, with 8 positions matching TRBD2. The CDR3 length is 15 residues. Germline assignment: CDR1 SGHNT and CDR2 YYREEE (reference sequence). CDR3 amino acids: CARSLSGGPTGELFF. The CDR3 DNA reads as TGTGCAAGAAGCTTGTCGGGAGGGCCCACCGGGGAGCTGTTTTTT.

As to this clonotype: One junction end does not reproduce the germline sequence, and a read error may be involved. The chain combines TRBV4-1 with TRBJ2-7; 7 nucleotides align to TRBD1. This CDR3 spans 14 amino acids. Germline CDR1 is MGHRA and CDR2 is YSYEKL. The CDR3, as DNA: TGCGCCAGCAGCCTCATAAGGGTAGGGGGCGAGCAGTATTTC. Protein sequence: CASSLIRVGGEQYF.

This rearrangement joins TRBV10-3 to TRBJ2-7, with TRBD2 identical over 9 bases. CDR3 length equals 18 residues. V was pared by 6 bases and J by 6 bases, with 21 bases of the junction left unmatched. From germline, CDR1 is ENHRY and CDR2 SYGVKD. CDR3 nucleotide sequence: TGTGCCATCAGGGCTCCCCCCGGGACTAGCCTTACGTCTGGCGAGCAGTACTTC. Its protein product is CAIRAPPGTSLTSGEQYF.

With regard to this clonotype: The junction departs from the called germline gene at one end, perhaps through a read error. CDR3 nucleotides: TGTGCCAGCAGTCCTACTAGCGGGAGGGCCGGGGACCAGTCCTTC. As protein: CASSPTSGRAGDQSF. V gene TRBV6-5 combines with J gene TRBJ2-1; 13 bases are shared with TRBD2. The CDR3 spans 15 residues. CDR1 is MNHEY and CDR2 is SVGAGI in the germline V gene.

The chain carries TRBV5-8 and TRBJ2-6, with D unclear. The CDR3 extends over 14 amino acids. Trimming left V 6 bases short and J 11 bases short, with 18 bases between. CDR1 and CDR2 from the germline V gene are SGHTS and YDEGEE. In DNA form, the CDR3 reads TGTGCCAGCATCTTTAAGGCTTTTAGGGACGTCCTGACTTTC. Its protein is CASIFKAFRDVLTF.

Concerning this clonotype: Compared with germline, one end of the junction differs, possibly owing to a read error. The chain joins TRBV10-3 to TRBJ1-4, with D possibly TRBD1 on 6 matching bases. CDR1 and CDR2 from the germline V gene are ENHRY and SYGVKD. There are 18 residues in the CDR3. The CDR3 DNA reads TGTGCCACCAGTGAACAAGGCAGGGGAGGATCGGGGAATGAAAAACTGTTTTTT. This codes for CATSEQGRGGSGNEKLFF.

On this clonotype itself: A junction end diverges from the germline sequence, so it may reflect a read error. CDR3 amino acids: CASSILRVYNEQFF. The CDR3, as DNA: TGTGCCAGCAGTATCTTGCGGGTCTACAATGAGCAGTTCTTC. The rearrangement joins TRBV10-2 to TRBJ2-1; D possibly corresponds to TRBD2 (5 bases). Germline CDR1 WSHSY, CDR2 SAAADI. This CDR3 comprises 14 residues.

As for this clonotype: This sequence may be a read error, since a much larger clone differs from it by one base. This chain uses TRBV6-1 with TRBJ2-7; 8 nucleotides match TRBD2. CDR3 length: 14 residues. Germline V gene data show CDR1 as MNHNS and CDR2 as SASEGT. This chain's CDR3 is CASISGSLSYEQCF. CDR3 in DNA: TGTGCCAGTATAAGCGGGAGCTTGTCCTACGAGCAGTGCTTC.

Details on this clonotype: A much larger clone differs by one base, so this may be a read error. This sequence joins TRBV5-1 and TRBJ1-1, with 7 bases lining up with TRBD1. This CDR3 contains 15 residues. The junction had 12 bases not matched to a gene; V was cut back by 0 bases and J by 10 bases. CDR1 and CDR2 (germline): SGHRS, YFSETQ. The CDR3 reads CASSLVAGEGAGAFF. CDR3 sequence (DNA): TGCGCCAGCAGCTTGGTGGCAGGGGAGGGGGCTGGAGCTTTCTTT.

With respect to this clonotype: Compared with germline, one end of the junction differs, possibly owing to a read error. The CDR3 is CAGSFWTGFTEAFF. The CDR3 coding sequence is TGTGCCGGCAGCTTCTGGACAGGGTTCACTGAAGCTTTCTTT. V is TRBV7-2 and J is TRBJ1-1; the match to TRBD1 covers 8 bases. The V gene's germline CDR1 is SGHTA and CDR2 FQGNSA. The CDR3 extends over 14 amino acids.

This clonotype was found a few times. The gene calls are TRBV5-1 and TRBJ2-1; 9 nucleotides align to TRBD2. J was trimmed by 16 bases and V by 5 bases; bases with no gene match: 13. The germline V gene encodes CDR1 SGHRS and CDR2 YFSETQ. The CDR3 spans 13 residues. CDR3 region: CASSSTGLAVHFF. The CDR3 DNA sequence: TGCGCCAGCAGTTCGACGGGACTAGCTGTGCACTTCTTC.

Note on this clonotype: The conserved final phenylalanine or tryptophan is absent from the CDR3, which likely points to a read error. The CDR3 DNA reads TGTGCCAGCGGTCTAGAGGGGGCCACTCAGCCCCAGCATCTT. Protein: CASGLEGATQPQHL. The chain is built from TRBV6-1 and TRBJ1-5; 7 bases agree with TRBD1. Germline CDR1 and CDR2: MNHNS and SASEGT. The CDR3 is 14 amino acids. Trimming cost V 8 bases and J 6 bases; bases outside gene matches: 10.

Worth noting for this clonotype: A junction end diverges from the germline sequence, so it may reflect a read error. This chain links TRBV7-9 with TRBJ1-1; 9 bases are shared with TRBD1. Germline V gene data show CDR1 as SEHNR and CDR2 as FQNEAQ (reference sequence). This CDR3 spans 13 amino acids. CDR3 protein: CASNSGQGTETFF. In nucleotides, the CDR3 is TGTGCCAGCAACTCGGGACAGGGTACTGAAACTTTCTTT. The full variable domain, its missing parts supplied by reference TRBV7-9 and TRBJ1-1, is DTGVSQNPRHKITKRGQNVTFRCDPISEHNRLYWYRQTLGQGPEFLTYFQNEAQLEKSRLLSDRFSAERPKGSFSTLEIQRTEQGDSAMYLCASNSGQGTETFFGQGTRLTVV.

A remark on this clonotype: The germline gene is not matched at one end of the junction; a read error may be the cause. The rearrangement joins TRBV30 to TRBJ2-1; D uncertain. The CDR3 has 13 amino acids. CDR1 is GTSNPN and CDR2 is SVGIG in the germline V gene (reference sequence). Here the CDR3 reads CVWSPIGNNEQFF. In DNA, the CDR3 is TGTGTCTGGAGTCCCATTGGGAATAATGAGCAGTTCTTC.

This clonotype was recorded once. The chain couples TRBV11-2 to TRBJ2-5; TRBD2 matches at 7 bases. This CDR3 has 18 residues. CDR1 and CDR2 (germline): SGHAT, FQNNGV. Trimming at V came to 5 bases and at J to 14 bases, leaving 29 bases not matched to a gene. The CDR3 is CASSPSSIQDTGREIHYF. The CDR3 region has the DNA TGTGCCAGCAGCCCTAGCTCAATCCAGGATACTGGGCGGGAGATCCATTACTTC.

A few counts support this clonotype. An end of the junction differs from the germline gene, which may be a read error. The chain couples TRBV6-2 or TRBV6-3 to TRBJ2-3, with 7 bases identical to TRBD1. The germline CDR1 and CDR2 sequences are MNHEY and SVGEGT. The CDR3 has 16 residues. The CDR3 is CASSPRHTATGLTRYF. The CDR3, as DNA: TGTGCTAGCAGCCCTCGACACACGGCGACAGGGCTTACGCGGTATTTT.